One sample yielded the 9 T cell receptor beta chains listed below, sequenced in a study of beta chain features in type 1 diabetes. Findings and limits, study-wide: TCRB CDR3s from Type 1 diabetes patients were moderately but significantly shorter in all four CD4+ subsets.

Since all of the isolated RNA was reverse transcribed, expressed TCRB transcripts were what got sequenced. Assay used: immunoSEQ multiplex PCR; TCRdb lists only in-frame clones, some missing. The sample lists approximately 280,000 clones; 15% were seen once. Which antigens these TCRs recognize remains unknown. Specimen: naive CD4+ T cells from blood. These receptors all stem from a man aged 18 to 35 with type 1 diabetes.

This clone showed up just a few times. This sequence joins TRBV29-1 and TRBJ2-7; D remains unclear. There are 14 residues in the CDR3. Germline-derived CDR1 and CDR2 are SQVTM and ANQGSEA. The V and J ends lost 1 base and 0 bases respectively, with 10 bases between them. The CDR3 region is CSVEVAQLSYEQYF. The CDR3 DNA reads TGCAGCGTTGAAGTAGCCCAACTCTCCTACGAGCAGTACTTC.

This chain uses TRBV5-1 with TRBJ1-1; D is undetermined. The CDR3 length is 14 residues. Germline V CDR1 and CDR2: SGHRS, YFSETQ. Trimming stripped 7 bases from V and 4 bases from J, with 17 bases between. CDR3 region: CASQRTMGSTEAFF. In DNA, the CDR3 is TGCGCCAGCCAAAGAACCATGGGGAGCACTGAAGCTTTCTTT.

The V and J genes are TRBV5-4 and TRBJ2-7; 7 bases are a match to TRBD1. From germline, CDR1 is SGHNT and CDR2 YYREEE (reference sequence). This CDR3 has 14 residues. The V gene end was trimmed by 5 bases and the J gene end by 2 bases; junction bases not matched to a gene: 7. CDR3 in DNA: TGTGCCAGCAGGAAAAGACAGGGCGCCTACGAGCAGTACTTC. This sequence encodes CASRKRQGAYEQYF.

This chain links TRBV30 with TRBJ2-3, with TRBD2 identical over 7 bases. V shed 4 bases, J shed 6 bases, and the junction held 19 bases outside the gene matches. CDR1 is GTSNPN and CDR2 is SVGIG in the germline V gene (reference sequence). This CDR3 is built from 17 residues. This CDR3 is CAWISYSPTSFTDTQYF. CDR3 in DNA: TGTGCCTGGATTAGTTATTCTCCGACTAGCTTTACGGATACGCAGTATTTT.

This clone was recorded a few times. The chain couples TRBV6-5 to TRBJ2-1, with a tentative D call TRBD2 (6 bases). Trimming took off 7 bases at V and 8 bases at J, with 21 bases between the two ends. Germline-derived CDR1 and CDR2 are MNHEY and SVGAGI. The CDR3 extends over 15 amino acids. The CDR3 here is CASTFRGLARDEQFF. The CDR3 DNA reads TGTGCCAGCACCTTCCGGGGTCTAGCGCGGGATGAGCAGTTCTTC.

This clone was counted between two and nine times. The rearrangement uses TRBV4-3 and TRBJ2-3; TRBD2 matches at 9 bases. The CDR3 totals 17 residues. Germline CDR1 and CDR2: LGHNA and YSLEER. Trimming at V came to 1 base and at J to 4 bases, leaving 9 bases not matched to a gene. CDR3 DNA sequence: TGCGCCAGCAGCCAAGGCGGGCTAGCGGGGTCTTCAGATACGCAGTATTTT. As protein: CASSQGGLAGSSDTQYF.

This clone has only a few counts. The chain couples TRBV5-4 to TRBJ2-7; 9 positions agree with TRBD1. The V and J ends lost 4 bases and 1 base, in that order; junction bases with no gene match: 9. CDR1 SGHNT and CDR2 YYREEE come from the germline V gene (reference sequence). This CDR3 region has 16 residues. The CDR3 reads CASSVPPGQGSYEQYF. As DNA, the CDR3 is TGTGCCAGCAGCGTTCCTCCGGGACAGGGATCCTACGAGCAGTACTTC.

The chain joins TRBV28 to TRBJ2-7; D perhaps matches TRBD1 (5 bases). From germline, CDR1 is MDHEN and CDR2 SYDVKM. The CDR3 is 14 residues long. Trimming cost V 5 bases and J 1 base, with 12 bases left between them. The CDR3 region is CASSLPTGSYEQYF. CDR3 nucleotide sequence: TGTGCCAGCAGTCTCCCAACAGGATCCTACGAGCAGTACTTC.

The chain links TRBV30 to TRBJ1-2; TRBD1 agrees at 7 bases. There are 12 residues in the CDR3. The V gene end was trimmed by 8 bases and the J gene end by 6 bases; junction bases not matched to a gene: 9. Germline CDR1 reads GTSNPN; CDR2 reads SVGIG (reference sequence). The DNA for the CDR3 is TGTGCCCGGAAGGGGGCCTCGCATGGCTACACCTTC. This codes for CARKGASHGYTF.